The sequence of this T cell receptor beta chain was determined in a study of T cell responses to AZD1222 COVID-19 vaccine. The V gene end was trimmed by 4 bases and the J gene end by 5 bases; junction bases not matched to a gene: 2. Germline V CDR1 and CDR2: SNHLY, FYNNEI. The CDR3 has 14 residues. This clone was seen a few times. Its antigen is unknown. Study-level findings and limits: White British donors predominated, females outnumbered males, and clonal diversity was possibly underestimated. CD4 TCRs associated with vaccination spanned spike, dominating at 160-218 and 743-854.

Libraries were prepared by immunoSEQ multiplex PCR; TCRdb keeps only in-frame clonotypes and omits some of them. The sample records more than 100,000 clones, approximately 85% being singletons. V and J are TRBV2 and TRBJ1-5; 10 bases line up with TRBD1. Sequences were derived from peripheral blood, sampled 28 days after the second dose of the MenACWY control vaccine. The sequence came from an adult who received the MenACWY meningococcal vaccine as a control. The CDR3 here is CASSGTGGDQPQHF. CDR3 DNA: TGTGCCAGCAGTGGGACAGGGGGAGATCAGCCCCAGCATTTT.